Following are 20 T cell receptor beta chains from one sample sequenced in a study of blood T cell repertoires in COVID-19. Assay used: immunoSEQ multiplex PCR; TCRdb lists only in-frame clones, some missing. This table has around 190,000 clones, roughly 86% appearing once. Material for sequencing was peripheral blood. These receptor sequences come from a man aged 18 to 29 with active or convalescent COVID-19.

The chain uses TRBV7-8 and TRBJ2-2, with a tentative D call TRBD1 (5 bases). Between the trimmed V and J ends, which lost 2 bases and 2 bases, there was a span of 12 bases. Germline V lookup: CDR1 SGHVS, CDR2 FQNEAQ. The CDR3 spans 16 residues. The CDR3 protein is CASSLIPGHNTGELFF. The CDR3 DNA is TGTGCCAGCAGCTTAATTCCAGGGCACAACACCGGGGAGCTGTTTTTT.

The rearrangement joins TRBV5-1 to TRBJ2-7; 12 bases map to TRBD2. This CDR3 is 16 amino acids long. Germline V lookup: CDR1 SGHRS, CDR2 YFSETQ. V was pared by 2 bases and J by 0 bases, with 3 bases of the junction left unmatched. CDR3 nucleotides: TGCGCCAGCAGCTTTACTAGCGGGGGGAGCTCCTACGAGCAGTACTTC. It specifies CASSFTSGGSSYEQYF. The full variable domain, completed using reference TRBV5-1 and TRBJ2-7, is KAGVTQTPRYLIKTRGQQVTLSCSPISGHRSVSWYQQTPGQGLQFLFEYFSETQRNKGNFPGRFSGRQFSNSRSEMNVSTLELGDSALYLCASSFTSGGSSYEQYFGPGTRLTVT.

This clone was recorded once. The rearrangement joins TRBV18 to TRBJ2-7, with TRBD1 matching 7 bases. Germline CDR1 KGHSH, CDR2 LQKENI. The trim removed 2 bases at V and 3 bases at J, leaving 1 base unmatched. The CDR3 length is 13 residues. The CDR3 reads CASSPRDSYEQYF. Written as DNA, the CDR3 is TGTGCCAGCTCACCAAGGGACAGCTACGAGCAGTACTTC.

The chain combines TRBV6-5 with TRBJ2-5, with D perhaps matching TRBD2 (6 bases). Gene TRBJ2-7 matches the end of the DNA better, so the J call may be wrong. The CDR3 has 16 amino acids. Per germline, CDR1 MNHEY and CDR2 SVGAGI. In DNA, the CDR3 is TGTGCCAGCAGTTACCGGGGGTACAACCAACCCTACGAGCAGTACTTC. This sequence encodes CASSYRGYNQPYEQYF.

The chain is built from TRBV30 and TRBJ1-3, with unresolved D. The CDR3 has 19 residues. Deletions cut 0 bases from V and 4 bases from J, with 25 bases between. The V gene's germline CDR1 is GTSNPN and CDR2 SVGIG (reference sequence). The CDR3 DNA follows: TGTGCCTGGAGTGTAGGCTTGATGTTGGGAGAAAAGAGGGGAAACACCATATATTTT. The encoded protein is CAWSVGLMLGEKRGNTIYF.

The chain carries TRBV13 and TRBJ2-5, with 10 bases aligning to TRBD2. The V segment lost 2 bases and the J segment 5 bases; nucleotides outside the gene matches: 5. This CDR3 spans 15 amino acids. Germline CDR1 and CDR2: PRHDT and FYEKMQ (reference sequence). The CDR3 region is CASSLTETSGETQYF. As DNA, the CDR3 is TGTGCCAGCAGCTTAACGGAGACTAGCGGGGAGACCCAGTACTTC.

This CDR3 is CASSRQGDQPQHF. The CDR3 DNA reads as TGTGCCAGCAGTCGACAGGGCGATCAGCCCCAGCATTTT. The chain combines TRBV2 with TRBJ1-5, with 7 bases fitting TRBD1. This CDR3 comprises 13 residues. Trimming removed 5 bases from V and 5 bases from J; junction bases left unmatched: 3. Germline CDR1 is SNHLY and CDR2 is FYNNEI.

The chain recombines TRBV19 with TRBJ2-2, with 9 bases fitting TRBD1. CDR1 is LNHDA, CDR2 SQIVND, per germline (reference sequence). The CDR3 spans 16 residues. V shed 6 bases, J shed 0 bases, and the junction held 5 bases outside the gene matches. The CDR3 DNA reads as TGTGCCAGTAGCCCCTGGACAGGGGCGAACACCGGGGAGCTGTTTTTT. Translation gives CASSPWTGANTGELFF. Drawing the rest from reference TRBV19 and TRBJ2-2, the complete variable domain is DGGITQSPKYLFRKEGQNVTLSCEQNLNHDAMYWYRQDPGQGLRLIYYSQIVNDFQKGDIAEGYSVSREKKESFPLTVTSAQKNPTAFYLCASSPWTGANTGELFFGEGSRLTVL.

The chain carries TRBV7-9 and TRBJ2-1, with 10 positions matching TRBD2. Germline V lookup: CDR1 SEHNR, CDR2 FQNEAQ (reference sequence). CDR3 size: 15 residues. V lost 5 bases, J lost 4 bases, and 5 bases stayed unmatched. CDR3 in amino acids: CASSPLAGEYNEQFF. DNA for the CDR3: TGTGCCAGCAGCCCTCTAGCGGGAGAGTACAATGAGCAGTTCTTC.

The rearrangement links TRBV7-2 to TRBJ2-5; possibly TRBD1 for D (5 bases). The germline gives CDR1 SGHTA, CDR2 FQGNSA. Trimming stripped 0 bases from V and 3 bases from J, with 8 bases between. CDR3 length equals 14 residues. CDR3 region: CASSLARREETQYF. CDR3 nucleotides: TGTGCCAGCAGCTTAGCGCGCAGGGAAGAGACCCAGTACTTC.

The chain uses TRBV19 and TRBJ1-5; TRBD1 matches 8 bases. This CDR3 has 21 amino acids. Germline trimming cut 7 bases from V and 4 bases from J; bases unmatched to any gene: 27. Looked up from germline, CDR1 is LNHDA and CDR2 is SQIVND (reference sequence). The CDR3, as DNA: TGTGCCAGTAACAAATATTCGCCGGACAGGGTAAGGGCGATTTGGAATCAGCCCCAGCATTTT. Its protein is CASNKYSPDRVRAIWNQPQHF. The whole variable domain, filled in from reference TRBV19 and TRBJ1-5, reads DGGITQSPKYLFRKEGQNVTLSCEQNLNHDAMYWYRQDPGQGLRLIYYSQIVNDFQKGDIAEGYSVSREKKESFPLTVTSAQKNPTAFYLCASNKYSPDRVRAIWNQPQHFGDGTRLSIL.

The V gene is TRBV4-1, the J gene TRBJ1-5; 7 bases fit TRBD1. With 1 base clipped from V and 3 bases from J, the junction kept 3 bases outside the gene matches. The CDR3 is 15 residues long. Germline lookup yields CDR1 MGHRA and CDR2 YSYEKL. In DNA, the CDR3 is TGCGCCAGCAGCCAAGGGGACAGAACCAATCAGCCCCAGCATTTT. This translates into CASSQGDRTNQPQHF.

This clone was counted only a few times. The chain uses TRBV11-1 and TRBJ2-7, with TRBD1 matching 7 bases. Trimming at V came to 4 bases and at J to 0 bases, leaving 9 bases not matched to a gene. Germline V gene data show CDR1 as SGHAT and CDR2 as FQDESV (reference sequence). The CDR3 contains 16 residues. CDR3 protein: CASSSRDSQISYEQYF. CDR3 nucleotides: TGTGCCAGCAGCTCCCGGGACAGCCAAATCTCCTACGAGCAGTACTTC. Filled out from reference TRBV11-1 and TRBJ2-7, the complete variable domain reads EAEVAQSPRYKITEKSQAVAFWCDPISGHATLYWYRQILGQGPELLVQFQDESVVDDSQLPKDRFSAERLKGVDSTLKIQPAELGDSAMYLCASSSRDSQISYEQYFGPGTRLTVT.

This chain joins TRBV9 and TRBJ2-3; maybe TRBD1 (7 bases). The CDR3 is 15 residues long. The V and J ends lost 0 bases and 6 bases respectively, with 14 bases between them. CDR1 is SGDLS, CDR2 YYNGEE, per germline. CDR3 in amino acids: CASSVGQGGPDTQYF. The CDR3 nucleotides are TGTGCCAGCAGCGTAGGTCAGGGGGGCCCCGATACGCAGTATTTT. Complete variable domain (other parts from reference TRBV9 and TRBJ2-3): DSGVTQTPKHLITATGQRVTLRCSPRSGDLSVYWYQQSLDQGLQFLIQYYNGEERAKGNILERFSAQQFPDLHSELNLSSLELGDSALYFCASSVGQGGPDTQYFGPGTRLTVL.

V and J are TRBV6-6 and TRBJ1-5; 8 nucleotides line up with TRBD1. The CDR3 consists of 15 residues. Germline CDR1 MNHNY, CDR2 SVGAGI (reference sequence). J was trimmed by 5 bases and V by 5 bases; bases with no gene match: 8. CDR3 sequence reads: CASSDQGQGDQPQHF. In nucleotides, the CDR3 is TGTGCCAGCAGTGACCAAGGACAGGGAGATCAGCCCCAGCATTTT.

CDR3 sequence: CASSLAVLAGGSYNEQFF. The CDR3 DNA reads TGTGCCAGCAGCTTAGCCGTCCTAGCGGGAGGCTCCTACAATGAGCAGTTCTTC. The chain joins TRBV7-2 to TRBJ2-1; the match to TRBD2 covers 11 bases. Germline trimming cut 0 bases from V and 0 bases from J; bases unmatched to any gene: 4. This CDR3 is 18 amino acids long. Germline lookup yields CDR1 SGHTA and CDR2 FQGNSA.

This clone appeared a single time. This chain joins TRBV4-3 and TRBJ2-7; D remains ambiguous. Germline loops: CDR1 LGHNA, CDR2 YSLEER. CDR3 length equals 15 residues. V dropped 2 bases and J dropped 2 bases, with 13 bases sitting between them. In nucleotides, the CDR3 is TGCGCCAGCAGCCAAAGCGTGACTGATCCCTACGAGCAGTACTTC. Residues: CASSQSVTDPYEQYF.

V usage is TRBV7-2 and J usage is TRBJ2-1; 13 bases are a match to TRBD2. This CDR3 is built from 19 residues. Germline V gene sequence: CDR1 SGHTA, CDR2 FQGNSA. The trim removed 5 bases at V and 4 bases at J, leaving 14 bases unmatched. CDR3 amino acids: CASSTRGTSGEGIYNEQFF. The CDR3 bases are TGTGCCAGCAGCACCCGTGGGACTAGCGGGGAAGGTATATACAATGAGCAGTTCTTC.

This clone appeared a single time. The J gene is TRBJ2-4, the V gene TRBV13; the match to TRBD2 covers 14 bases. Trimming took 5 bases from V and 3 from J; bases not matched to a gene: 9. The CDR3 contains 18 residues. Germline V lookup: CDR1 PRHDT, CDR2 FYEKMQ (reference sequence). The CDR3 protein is CASSEGTSGSSGKNIQYF. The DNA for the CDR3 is TGTGCCAGCAGCGAGGGGACTAGCGGGAGCAGTGGCAAAAACATTCAGTACTTC. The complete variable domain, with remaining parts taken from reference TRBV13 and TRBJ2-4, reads AAGVIQSPRHLIKEKRETATLKCYPIPRHDTVYWYQQGPGQDPQFLISFYEKMQSDKGSIPDRFSAQQFSDYHSELNMSSLELGDSALYFCASSEGTSGSSGKNIQYFGAGTRLSVL.

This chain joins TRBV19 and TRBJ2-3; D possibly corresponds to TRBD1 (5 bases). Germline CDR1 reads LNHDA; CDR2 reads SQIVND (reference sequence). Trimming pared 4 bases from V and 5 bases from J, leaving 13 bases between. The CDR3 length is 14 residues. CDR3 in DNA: TGTGCCAGTAGTACGACGTGGGGCGGAGATACGCAGTATTTT. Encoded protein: CASSTTWGGDTQYF. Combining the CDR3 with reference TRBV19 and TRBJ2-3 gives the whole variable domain DGGITQSPKYLFRKEGQNVTLSCEQNLNHDAMYWYRQDPGQGLRLIYYSQIVNDFQKGDIAEGYSVSREKKESFPLTVTSAQKNPTAFYLCASSTTWGGDTQYFGPGTRLTVL.